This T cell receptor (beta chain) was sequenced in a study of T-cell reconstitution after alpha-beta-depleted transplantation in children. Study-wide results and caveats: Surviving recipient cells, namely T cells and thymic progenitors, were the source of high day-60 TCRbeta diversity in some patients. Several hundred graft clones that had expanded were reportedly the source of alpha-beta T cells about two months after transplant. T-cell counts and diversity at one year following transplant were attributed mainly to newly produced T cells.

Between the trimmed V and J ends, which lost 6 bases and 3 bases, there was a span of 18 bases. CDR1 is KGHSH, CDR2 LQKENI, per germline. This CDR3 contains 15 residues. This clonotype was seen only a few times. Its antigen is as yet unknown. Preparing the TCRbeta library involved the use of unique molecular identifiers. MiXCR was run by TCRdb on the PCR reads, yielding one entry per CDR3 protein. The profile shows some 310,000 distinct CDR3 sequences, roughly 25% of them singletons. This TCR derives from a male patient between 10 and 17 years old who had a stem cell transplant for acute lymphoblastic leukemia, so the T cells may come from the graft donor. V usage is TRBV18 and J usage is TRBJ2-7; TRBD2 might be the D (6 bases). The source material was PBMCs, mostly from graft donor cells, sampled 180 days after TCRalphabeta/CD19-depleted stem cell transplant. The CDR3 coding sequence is TGTGCCAGCTCCCCTGTAGCGGTAGCTCGCTACGAGCAGTACTTC. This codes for CASSPVAVARYEQYF.